This TCR beta chain originates from a study of long-term antiretroviral therapy in people with HIV. Study findings and constraints: Blood, drawn from 2004 to 2017, may reflect older ART regimens. Following ART, diversity rose but still fell short of transplant donor controls. Nothing was known about ART adherence, viral resistance or changes in therapy.

At survey level, the immunoSEQ assay was run in its v3.0 version. Target depth was about 35,000-55,000 T-cell genomes per sample. Using immunoSEQ multiplex PCR, the repertoire was profiled, and TCRdb retains in-frame clones only, with some absent. This sample has some 20,000 clones, with approximately 88% found just once. A remark on this clone: Its antigen is as yet unknown.

CDR1 ENHRY and CDR2 SYGVKD come from the germline V gene. Trimming removed 0 bases from V and 7 bases from J, with 25 bases in between. The CDR3 consists of 19 residues. This specimen consisted of unsorted PBMCs, obtained 1.2 years after starting antiretroviral therapy. The chain joins TRBV10-3 to TRBJ2-1, with a possible D match to TRBD2 (7 bases). This TCR derives from a woman aged 40 to 50 with HIV. CDR3 in amino acids: CAISESGDTTAGSLNEQFF. The CDR3 coding sequence is TGTGCCATCAGTGAGTCAGGGGACACTACAGCGGGATCGTTGAATGAGCAGTTCTTC.